This TCR beta chain originates from a study of blood T cell repertoires in COVID-19. Background on the study: From the United States, Italy and Spain came samples of acute and convalescent COVID-19. PBMCs, B-cell-depleted T cells, or T cells were the source of the cDNA or gDNA that made up the material.

TCRdb keeps only in-frame clones here, not all; method: immunoSEQ multiplex PCR. The sample has 65,000 to 90,000 clones, about 83% seen once; the top ten hold roughly 5.7%. The J segment lost 4 bases and the V segment lost 7 bases, leaving 9 bases of the junction unmatched. The CDR3 has 15 amino acids. Germline V gives CDR1 SNHLY, CDR2 FYNNEI. Material: peripheral blood. This TCR was recovered from an older woman with acute or convalescent COVID-19. The J gene is TRBJ1-5, the V gene TRBV2, with TRBD1 matching 8 bases. The CDR3 nucleotides are TGTGCCAGCACCCTGACAGGGGATCGTAATCAGCCCCAGCATTTT. It yields the protein CASTLTGDRNQPQHF. Full variable domain (rest looked up from reference TRBV2 and TRBJ1-5): EPEVTQTPSHQVTQMGQEVILRCVPISNHLYFYWYRQILGQKVEFLVSFYNNEISEKSEIFDDQFSVERPDGSNFTLKIRSTKLEDSAMYFCASTLTGDRNQPQHFGDGTRLSIL.